Reported below is one T cell receptor beta chain. Its cognate antigen is unknown. The data derive from a study of Graves' ophthalmopathy and Graves' hyperthyroidism. Study-wide background: Investigators collected peripheral blood at initial diagnosis, before any treatment was given.

After removal of 7 bases from V and 11 bases from J, the junction contained 12 bases not matched to a gene. CDR1 and CDR2 from the germline V gene are SEHNR and FQNEAQ (reference sequence). CDR3 length: 13 residues. Study-level findings and limits: Blood contained most expanded thyroid clonotypes exceeding 0.001 frequency.

Scientists amplified the TCR beta CDR3 regions from RNA transcripts. HTBI primers were employed in first-round RT-PCR, then a second-round multiplex PCR followed. TCRdb redid the calling of the multiplex PCR reads with MiXCR, one entry per CDR3 protein. The sample consists of 200,000 to 250,000 distinct CDR3 sequences, 40% to 50% of them appearing once. Material for sequencing was peripheral blood. The chain is built from TRBV7-9 and TRBJ1-1; 8 bases align to TRBD1. The receptor comes from an adult man with Graves' ophthalmopathy. The CDR3: CASNETPRQGAFF. The CDR3 nucleotides are TGTGCCAGCAACGAAACTCCTCGACAGGGGGCTTTCTTT.